This T cell receptor beta chain comes out of a study of beta chain features in type 1 diabetes. Study at large: Healthy donors and patients had similar age, gender and cell yields.

Expressed TCRB transcripts got sequenced, as all isolated RNA was reverse transcribed. The method was immunoSEQ multiplex PCR; TCRdb's version includes in-frame clones alone and lacks a portion of them. The sample carries under 90,000 clones, around 32% recorded once. CDR3 length equals 15 residues. J lost 7 bases, V lost 0 bases, and 7 bases had no gene match. Germline V gene sequence: CDR1 SGHRS, CDR2 YFSETQ. This receptor was identified in a woman aged 18-29 years in good health. V gene TRBV5-1 combines with J gene TRBJ1-2; 9 bases are a match to TRBD1. Material for sequencing was stem cell memory CD4+ T cells from blood. In DNA form, the CDR3 reads TGCGCCAGCAGCTTGGCGGGACAGGGCTCGCTTGGCTACACCTTC. It translates to CASSLAGQGSLGYTF.